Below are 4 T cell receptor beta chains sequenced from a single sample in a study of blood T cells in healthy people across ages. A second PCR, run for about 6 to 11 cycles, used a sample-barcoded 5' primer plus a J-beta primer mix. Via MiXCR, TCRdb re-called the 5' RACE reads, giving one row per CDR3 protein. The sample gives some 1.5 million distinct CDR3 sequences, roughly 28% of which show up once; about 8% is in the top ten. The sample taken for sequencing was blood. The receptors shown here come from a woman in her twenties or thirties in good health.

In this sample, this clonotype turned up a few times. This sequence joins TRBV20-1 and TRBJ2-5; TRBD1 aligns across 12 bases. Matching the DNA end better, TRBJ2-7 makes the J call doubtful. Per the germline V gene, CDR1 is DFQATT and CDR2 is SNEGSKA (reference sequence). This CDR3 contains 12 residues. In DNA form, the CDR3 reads TGCAGTGCTCCGGGACAGGGGGCCGAGCAGTACTTC. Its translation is CSAPGQGAEQYF.

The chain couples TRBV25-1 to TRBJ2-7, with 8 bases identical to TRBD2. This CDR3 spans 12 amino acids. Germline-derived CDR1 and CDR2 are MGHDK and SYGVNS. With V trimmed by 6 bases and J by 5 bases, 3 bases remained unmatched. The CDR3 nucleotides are TGTGCCAGCAGCGGGGGGGCCCACGAGCAGTACTTC. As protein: CASSGGAHEQYF.

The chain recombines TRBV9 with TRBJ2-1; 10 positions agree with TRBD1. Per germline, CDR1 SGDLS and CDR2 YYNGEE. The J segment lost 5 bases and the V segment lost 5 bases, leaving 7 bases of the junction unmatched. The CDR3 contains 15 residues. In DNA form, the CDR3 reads TGTGCCAGCAGATCCGGGACAGGGGAAAACAATGAGCAGTTCTTC. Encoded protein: CASRSGTGENNEQFF. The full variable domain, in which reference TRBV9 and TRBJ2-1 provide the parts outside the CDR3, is DSGVTQTPKHLITATGQRVTLRCSPRSGDLSVYWYQQSLDQGLQFLIQYYNGEERAKGNILERFSAQQFPDLHSELNLSSLELGDSALYFCASRSGTGENNEQFFGPGTRLTVL.

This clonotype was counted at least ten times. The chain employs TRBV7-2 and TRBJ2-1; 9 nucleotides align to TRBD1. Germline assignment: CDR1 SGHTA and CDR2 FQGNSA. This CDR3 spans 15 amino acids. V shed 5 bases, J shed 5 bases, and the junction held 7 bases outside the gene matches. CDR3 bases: TGTGCCAGCAGCCCTCCCGGGACAGGGAACAATGAGCAGTTCTTC. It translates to CASSPPGTGNNEQFF.